This record covers a single T cell receptor beta chain. The sample comes from a study of shared clonotypes between healthy human individuals. This CDR3 contains 13 residues. V shed 6 bases and J shed 3 bases, with 11 bases lying between them. Germline-derived CDR1 and CDR2 are MNHNS and SASEGT. The material for each subset, its genomic DNA, was split evenly across several immunoSEQ plates. Each PCR replicate from the sorted subsets contained 150 to 250 ng DNA, which is 30,000 or so T cell genomes. Method: immunoSEQ multiplex PCR; TCRdb's copy keeps in-frame clones and lacks some. The sample consists of around 1.4 million clones, just under 99% of them appearing once. All participating donors were Caucasian adults from Nashville, Tennessee.

This chain connects TRBV6-1 to TRBJ2-5; D ambiguous. This TCR was sampled from a man aged 25 to 40 in good health. Sequencing input: naive CD4+ T cells sorted from blood. Subset given: CD45RA+ positively selected. In DNA, the CDR3 is TGTGCCAGCAGGCGACAAGTTGAAGAGACCCAGTACTTC. This gives the protein CASRRQVEETQYF.